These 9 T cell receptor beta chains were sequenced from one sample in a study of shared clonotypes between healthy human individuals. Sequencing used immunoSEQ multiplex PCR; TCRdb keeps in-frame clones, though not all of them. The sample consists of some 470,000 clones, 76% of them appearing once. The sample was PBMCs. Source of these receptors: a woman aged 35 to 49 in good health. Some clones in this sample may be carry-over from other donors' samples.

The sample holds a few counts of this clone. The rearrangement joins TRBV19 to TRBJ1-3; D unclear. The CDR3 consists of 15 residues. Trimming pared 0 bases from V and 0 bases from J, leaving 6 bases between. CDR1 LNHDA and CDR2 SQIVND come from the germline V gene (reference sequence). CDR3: CASSIDGSSGNTIYF. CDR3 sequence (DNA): TGTGCCAGTAGTATAGATGGCAGCTCTGGAAACACCATATATTTT. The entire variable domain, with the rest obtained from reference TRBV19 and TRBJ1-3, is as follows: DGGITQSPKYLFRKEGQNVTLSCEQNLNHDAMYWYRQDPGQGLRLIYYSQIVNDFQKGDIAEGYSVSREKKESFPLTVTSAQKNPTAFYLCASSIDGSSGNTIYFGEGSWLTVV.

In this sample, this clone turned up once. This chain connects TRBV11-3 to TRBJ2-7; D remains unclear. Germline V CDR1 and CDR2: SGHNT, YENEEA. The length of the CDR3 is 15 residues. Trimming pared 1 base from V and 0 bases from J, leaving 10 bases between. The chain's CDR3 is CASSLVQASSYEQYF. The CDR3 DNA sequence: TGTGCCAGCAGCTTAGTCCAGGCCAGCTCCTACGAGCAGTACTTC.

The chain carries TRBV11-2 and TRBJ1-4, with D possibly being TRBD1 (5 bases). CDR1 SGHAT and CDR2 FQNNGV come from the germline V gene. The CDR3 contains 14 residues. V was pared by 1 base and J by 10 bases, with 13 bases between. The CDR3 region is CASSLAGTRAKLFF. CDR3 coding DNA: TGTGCCAGCAGCTTAGCCGGGACTCGAGCAAAACTGTTTTTT.

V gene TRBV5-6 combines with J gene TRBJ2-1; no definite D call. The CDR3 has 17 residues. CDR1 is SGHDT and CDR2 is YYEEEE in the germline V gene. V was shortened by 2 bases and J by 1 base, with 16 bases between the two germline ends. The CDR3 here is CASSFLRRLTSYNEQFF. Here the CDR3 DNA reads TGTGCCAGCAGCTTTCTGAGGCGGCTCACTTCCTACAATGAGCAGTTCTTC.

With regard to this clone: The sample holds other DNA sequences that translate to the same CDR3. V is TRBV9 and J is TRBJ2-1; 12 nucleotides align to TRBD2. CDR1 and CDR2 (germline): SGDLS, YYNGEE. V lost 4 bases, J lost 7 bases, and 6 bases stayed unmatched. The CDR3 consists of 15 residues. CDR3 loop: CASSPAGTSGNEQFF. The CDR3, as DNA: TGTGCCAGCAGCCCGGCCGGGACTAGCGGGAATGAGCAGTTCTTC.

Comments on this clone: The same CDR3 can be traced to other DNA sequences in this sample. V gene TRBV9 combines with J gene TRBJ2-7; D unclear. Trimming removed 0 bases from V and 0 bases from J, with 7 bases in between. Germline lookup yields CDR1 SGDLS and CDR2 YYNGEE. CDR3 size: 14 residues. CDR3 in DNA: TGTGCCAGCAGCGTAGATCACAGCTCCTACGAGCAGTACTTC. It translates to CASSVDHSSYEQYF.

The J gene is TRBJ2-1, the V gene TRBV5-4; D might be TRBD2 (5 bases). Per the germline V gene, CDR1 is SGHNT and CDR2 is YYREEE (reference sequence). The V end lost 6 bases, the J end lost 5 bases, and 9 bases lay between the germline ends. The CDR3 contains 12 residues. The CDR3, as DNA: TGTGCCAGCAACGTCGGGGACAATGAGCAGTTCTTC. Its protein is CASNVGDNEQFF.

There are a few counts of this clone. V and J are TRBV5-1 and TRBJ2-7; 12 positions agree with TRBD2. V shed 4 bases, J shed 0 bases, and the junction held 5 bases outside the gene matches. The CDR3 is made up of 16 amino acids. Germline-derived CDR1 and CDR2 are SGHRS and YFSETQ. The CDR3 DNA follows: TGCGCCAGCAGCGTAGGACTAGCGGGGAGCTCCTACGAGCAGTACTTC. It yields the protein CASSVGLAGSSYEQYF.

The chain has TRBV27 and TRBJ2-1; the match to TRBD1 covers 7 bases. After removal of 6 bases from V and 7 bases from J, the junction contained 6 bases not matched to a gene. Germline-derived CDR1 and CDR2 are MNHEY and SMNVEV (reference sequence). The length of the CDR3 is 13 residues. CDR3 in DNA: TGTGCCAGCAGACCGACAGGGTGGAATGAGCAGTTCTTC. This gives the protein CASRPTGWNEQFF.